Presented here are 21 T cell receptor beta chains from one specimen sequenced in a study of beta chain features in type 1 diabetes. Expressed TCRB transcripts were sequenced after all isolated RNA was converted to cDNA. Profiled with immunoSEQ multiplex PCR; TCRdb holds only in-frame clones, not every one. The sample has 330,000 or so clones, 14% seen once. The specimen sequenced was central memory CD4+ T cells from blood. These receptors came from a man younger than 45 in good health.

The chain employs TRBV7-9 and TRBJ1-6; D gene ambiguous. The germline gives CDR1 SEHNR, CDR2 FQNEAQ (reference sequence). Trimming pared 5 bases from V and 6 bases from J, leaving 26 bases between. The CDR3 covers 19 residues. CDR3: CASSRGNPSGNAGNSPLHF. CDR3 in DNA: TGTGCCAGCAGCCGAGGGAATCCGTCCGGTAATGCGGGTAATTCACCCCTCCACTTT.

CDR3 region: CASSLALNRGGAEKLFF. In DNA, the CDR3 is TGTGCCAGCAGTTTGGCACTAAACAGGGGGGGGGCAGAAAAACTGTTTTTT. The genes are TRBV28 and TRBJ1-4; the match to TRBD1 covers 8 bases. Germline V gene lookup returns CDR1 MDHEN and CDR2 SYDVKM. This CDR3 spans 17 amino acids. The J segment lost 8 bases and the V segment lost 3 bases, leaving 14 bases of the junction unmatched. Variable domain in full (rest from reference TRBV28 and TRBJ1-4): DVKVTQSSRYLVKRTGEKVFLECVQDMDHENMFWYRQDPGLGLRLIYFSYDVKMKEKGDIPEGYSVSREKKERFSLILESASTNQTSMYLCASSLALNRGGAEKLFFGSGTQLSVL.

The chain has TRBV21-1 and TRBJ2-3; the DNA was not used to check the table's D call, TRBD1. TRBV21-1 is tagged as a pseudogene. The CDR3 spans 15 residues. DNA for the CDR3: TGTGCCAGCAGCTCACCGGACAGGGTCACAGATACGCAGTATTTT. Its translation: CASSSPDRVTDTQYF.

This clone was observed a few times. The rearrangement uses TRBV14 and TRBJ2-1; 13 bases agree with TRBD2. The CDR3 is made up of 14 amino acids. Germline lookup yields CDR1 SGHDN and CDR2 FVKESK. After removal of 7 bases from V and 10 bases from J, the junction contained 7 bases not matched to a gene. DNA of the CDR3: TGTGCCAGCACCGCCGGGACTAGCGGGACCGAGCAGTTCTTC. Translated, it gives CASTAGTSGTEQFF.

This clone was detected only a few times. The CDR3 DNA is TGTGCCAGCAGCGCAACACAGGGCCCCAATTCACCCCTCCACTTT. This translates into CASSATQGPNSPLHF. The chain is built from TRBV9 and TRBJ1-6, with TRBD1 as a possible D gene (6 bases). V lost 3 bases and J 7 bases, leaving 14 bases between the germline ends. Germline CDR1 reads SGDLS; CDR2 reads YYNGEE. CDR3 length equals 15 residues.

The gene calls are TRBV7-3 and TRBJ1-6; maybe TRBD1 (5 bases). The CDR3 is made up of 12 amino acids. Germline CDR1 is SGHTA and CDR2 is FQGTGA. The V and J ends lost 6 bases and 7 bases respectively, with 7 bases between them. The CDR3 region has the DNA TGTGCCAGCAGAGAGGGGAATTCACCCCTCCACTTT. This codes for CASREGNSPLHF.

This clone occurred a few times. DNA of the CDR3: TGTGCCAGCAGTTTAGGAGGACAGTACACTGAAGCTTTCTTT. Encoded protein: CASSLGGQYTEAFF. This chain links TRBV27 with TRBJ1-1; TRBD1 is a possible D gene (6 bases). Germline V gene lookup returns CDR1 MNHEY and CDR2 SMNVEV (reference sequence). Trimming pared 2 bases from V and 3 bases from J, leaving 10 bases between. This CDR3 contains 14 residues.

The J gene is TRBJ2-7, the V gene TRBV6-5; D remains unclear. Germline CDR1 MNHEY, CDR2 SVGAGI. The CDR3 has 15 residues. With 4 bases removed from V and 0 bases from J, the gap between germline ends came to 13 bases. The CDR3 DNA follows: TGTGCCAGCAGTTCTCGACGGGTGGGCTCCTACGAGCAGTACGTC. This sequence encodes CASSSRRVGSYEQYV.

Many counts were recorded for this clone. The same CDR3 arises from other DNA sequences in this sample as well. J is TRBJ1-1 and V is TRBV4-1; TRBD1 might be the D (5 bases). Trimming stripped 0 bases from V and 7 bases from J, with 9 bases between. Germline-derived CDR1 and CDR2 are MGHRA and YSYEKL. The CDR3 length is 13 residues. The CDR3 spells CASSQEGGIEAFF. In nucleotides, the CDR3 is TGCGCCAGCAGCCAAGAGGGGGGGATTGAAGCTTTCTTT.

The J gene is TRBJ2-4, the V gene TRBV2; D unclear. Germline values: CDR1 SNHLY, CDR2 FYNNEI. Deletions cut 4 bases from V and 0 bases from J, with 7 bases between. This CDR3 contains 14 residues. CDR3 in amino acids: CASSVQIAKNIQYF. DNA of the CDR3: TGTGCCAGCAGTGTTCAGATAGCCAAAAACATTCAGTACTTC.

This clone was seen only a few times. The chain has TRBV11-2 and TRBJ2-5, with D maybe TRBD2 (7 bases). Germline CDR1 reads SGHAT; CDR2 reads FQNNGV. V shed 4 bases and J shed 5 bases, with 14 bases lying between them. CDR3 length: 14 residues. The CDR3 coding sequence is TGTGCCAGCAGCTCGCCGGGGGGCCTTGAGACCCAGTACTTC. Translated, it gives CASSSPGGLETQYF.

Many counts were recorded for this clone. The rearrangement joins TRBV18 to TRBJ2-5; TRBD1 agrees at 8 bases. V trimming: 6 bases; J trimming: 5 bases; junction bases outside the gene matches: 17. Germline lookup yields CDR1 KGHSH and CDR2 LQKENI. The CDR3 has 17 residues. CDR3 protein: CASSPLGAGGSLETQYF. The CDR3 region has the DNA TGTGCCAGCTCCCCCCTCGGGGCAGGGGGCAGTCTGGAGACCCAGTACTTC.

This clone appeared a few times. The chain employs TRBV6-5 and TRBJ2-2; no clear D. Between the trimmed V and J ends, which lost 5 bases and 1 base, there was a span of 11 bases. CDR1 is MNHEY, CDR2 SVGAGI, per germline. This CDR3 has 15 amino acids. The CDR3 is CASSLWGLNTGELFF. The DNA of the CDR3 is TGTGCCAGCAGTCTATGGGGTCTGAACACCGGGGAGCTGTTTTTT.

This clone was counted between two and nine times. The rearrangement joins TRBV19 to TRBJ1-2; D possibly corresponds to TRBD1 (6 bases). Germline V gene lookup returns CDR1 LNHDA and CDR2 SQIVND (reference sequence). The CDR3 sequence is 15 residues long. V was trimmed by 3 bases and J by 4 bases, leaving 15 bases between them. This CDR3 reads CASSMSGAHAYGYTF. As DNA, the CDR3 is TGTGCCAGTAGTATGTCAGGGGCCCACGCCTATGGCTACACCTTC.

This clone appeared a few times. The CDR3 DNA reads as TGTGCGAGCTGTGGTTACGCATCCTACGAGCAGTACTTC. This gives the protein CASCGYASYEQYF. This chain connects TRBV28 to TRBJ2-7; D gene uncertain. This CDR3 comprises 13 residues. The germline CDR1 and CDR2 sequences are MDHEN and SYDVKM.

V usage is TRBV9 and J usage is TRBJ2-1; 8 nucleotides align to TRBD2. The CDR3 runs to 15 residues. Germline-derived CDR1 and CDR2 are SGDLS and YYNGEE. V was pared by 0 bases and J by 9 bases, with 8 bases of the junction left unmatched. CDR3 sequence reads: CASSVAGGGQGEQFF. Here the CDR3 DNA reads TGTGCCAGCAGCGTAGCTGGCGGGGGGCAGGGTGAGCAGTTCTTC.

The chain couples TRBV5-6 to TRBJ1-6; TRBD1 agrees at 9 bases. Germline V lookup: CDR1 SGHDT, CDR2 YYEEEE. The CDR3 covers 15 residues. With 3 bases clipped from V and 7 bases from J, the junction kept 5 bases outside the gene matches. The CDR3 DNA follows: TGTGCCAGCAGCTCCGGGACAGGGCGAAATTCACCCCTCCACTTT. Translating it yields CASSSGTGRNSPLHF.

This clone has a handful of counts. The chain couples TRBV5-1 to TRBJ2-3, with D perhaps given as TRBD1 or TRBD2 (5 bases each). Trimming took 6 bases from V and 0 from J, leaving 23 bases between them. Germline V gives CDR1 SGHRS, CDR2 YFSETQ. The CDR3 contains 18 residues. The CDR3 region is CASTRYPARDGSTDTQYF. For the CDR3, the DNA is TGCGCCAGCACTAGGTATCCTGCGAGGGACGGAAGCACAGATACGCAGTATTTT.

This chain joins TRBV6-6 and TRBJ2-7; D may be TRBD2 (6 bases). Trimming removed 4 bases at V and 3 bases at J, with 10 bases between. Looked up from germline, CDR1 is MNHNY and CDR2 is SVGAGI (reference sequence). The CDR3 is made up of 13 amino acids. In DNA, the CDR3 is TGTGCCAGCAGTTCCTTGGGACTCTACGAGCAGTACTTC. Its protein product is CASSSLGLYEQYF.

The gene calls are TRBV2 and TRBJ1-3; D is uncertain. Germline assignment: CDR1 SNHLY and CDR2 FYNNEI. The length of the CDR3 is 14 residues. Trimming removed 3 bases at V and 2 bases at J, with 8 bases between. The CDR3 DNA follows: TGTGCCAGCAGTGAGAATGGGGCTGGAAACACCATATATTTT. It specifies CASSENGAGNTIYF.

This clone was counted a few times. V and J are TRBV2 and TRBJ1-1; 11 nucleotides align to TRBD1. Germline trimming cut 8 bases from V and 5 bases from J; bases unmatched to any gene: 16. Germline assignment: CDR1 SNHLY and CDR2 FYNNEI. There are 17 residues in the CDR3. DNA for the CDR3: TGTGCCAGCCGACGGACAGGGGGCGGATTAGGAGATACTGAAGCTTTCTTT. Translating gives CASRRTGGGLGDTEAFF.